A few counts support the clone carrying this T cell receptor beta chain. No antigen is known for it. Library preparation for TCR beta used quantitative 5'-RACE with molecular barcodes. MiXCR, applied by TCRdb to the 5' RACE reads, yields one record per CDR3 protein. Altogether under 850,000 distinct CDR3 sequences are present, over 15% being singletons, with the ten largest covering around 19%. The sample is drawn from a study of CD8 T cells in ankylosing spondylitis. CDR1 is ENHRY and CDR2 is SYGVKD in the germline V gene. Trimming left V 2 bases short and J 3 bases short, with 7 bases between. The CDR3 sequence is 13 residues long. Overall study results and limits: As reported, disease-linked clones showed significant enrichment in matched ankylosing spondylitis synovial fluid. Several of the motif variants were reported before in synovial fluid and blood from reactive arthritis. As for the disease-linked clones, they showed a CD8+ phenotype and occurred at relatively low frequencies in peripheral blood. A TCR beta motif made of 7 to 9 highly homologous variants seemed typical of ankylosing spondylitis blood.

The TCR sequence derives from a male donor with ankylosing spondylitis. The sequenced sample was blood, either unsorted or a sorted T cell fraction (not recorded which). This chain connects TRBV10-3 to TRBJ2-5, with a weak D call TRBD1 (5 bases). As DNA, the CDR3 is TGTGCCATCAGTGAGGACAGTGAAGAGACCCAGTACTTC. Its translation is CAISEDSEETQYF.